What follows are 23 T cell receptor beta chains derived from one specimen sequenced in a study of cytomegalovirus exposure and HLA in healthy donors. In the PCR, 60 Vbeta and 13 Jbeta primers were used. Profiled with immunoSEQ multiplex PCR; TCRdb holds only in-frame clones, not every one. The sample yields tens of thousands of clones, less than 80% seen once. The source material was PBMCs. These receptors were obtained from a woman in her thirties or forties in good health and CMV-seronegative.

This chain links TRBV5-1 with TRBJ1-2; D call uncertain. Trimming took 2 bases from V and 4 from J, leaving 12 bases between them. CDR1 and CDR2 (germline): SGHRS, YFSETQ. CDR3 size: 14 residues. CDR3 sequence reads: CASSFEGFGYGYTF. The CDR3 coding sequence is TGCGCCAGCAGCTTTGAGGGCTTCGGCTATGGCTACACCTTC.

The J gene is TRBJ1-2, the V gene TRBV7-2; TRBD1 might be the D (5 bases). In germline, CDR1 is SGHTA, CDR2 FQGNSA. There are 15 residues in the CDR3. Trimming shortened V by 7 bases and J by 6 bases, and 21 bases separated the two germline ends. The CDR3 sequence: CASTRPGGALNGYTF. The CDR3 bases are TGTGCCAGCACCCGACCTGGTGGGGCACTAAATGGCTACACCTTC.

The chain is built from TRBV5-1 and TRBJ2-1; TRBD2 aligns across 13 bases. The J segment lost 9 bases and the V segment lost 4 bases, leaving 7 bases of the junction unmatched. The germline CDR1 and CDR2 sequences are SGHRS and YFSETQ. The CDR3 covers 15 residues. CDR3 bases: TGCGCCAGCAGCGTAACTAGCGGGGGGGCGAGTGAGCAGTTCTTC. Translated, it gives CASSVTSGGASEQFF.

This chain uses TRBV4-1 with TRBJ2-7, with D possibly being TRBD1 (6 bases). Trimming removed 0 bases from V and 5 bases from J, with 11 bases in between. CDR3 size: 14 residues. Germline V gene data show CDR1 as MGHRA and CDR2 as YSYEKL. The CDR3 DNA follows: TGCGCCAGCAGCCAAGATCGGGACAATCACGAGCAGTACTTC. Translated, it gives CASSQDRDNHEQYF.

This clone was detected a few times. The chain employs TRBV5-4 and TRBJ1-5, with TRBD1 matching over 7 bases. J was trimmed by 7 bases and V by 4 bases; bases with no gene match: 8. Germline V lookup: CDR1 SGHNT, CDR2 YYREEE (reference sequence). This CDR3 has 14 residues. This CDR3 reads CASSIQGVEQPQHF. The CDR3 region has the DNA TGTGCCAGCAGCATCCAGGGGGTGGAACAGCCCCAGCATTTT.

This chain joins TRBV9 and TRBJ1-2; D is perhaps TRBD1 (5 bases). The CDR3 spans 16 residues. The ends were cut back, 4 bases at V and 0 bases at J, with 16 bases in the middle. Germline CDR1 is SGDLS and CDR2 is YYNGEE. The CDR3 DNA sequence: TGTGCCAGCAGCTCGACAGTAGCACACTCTAACTATGGCTACACCTTC. This sequence encodes CASSSTVAHSNYGYTF.

CDR3 region: CASSLPRFPDTQYF. In DNA, the CDR3 is TGTGCCAGCAGTTTGCCGCGGTTTCCAGATACGCAGTATTTT. The chain has TRBV28 and TRBJ2-3; no clear D. The CDR3 consists of 14 residues. Germline CDR1 is MDHEN and CDR2 is SYDVKM. V lost 3 bases, J lost 4 bases, and 11 bases lay in between.

The count of this clone is one. The V gene is TRBV30, the J gene TRBJ2-3, with no clear D. The germline V gene has CDR1 GTSNPN and CDR2 SVGIG (reference sequence). The CDR3 spans 16 residues. The ends were cut back, 3 bases at V and 6 bases at J, with 22 bases in the middle. CDR3 residues: CAWSGTTLIFGDTQYF. CDR3 coding DNA: TGTGCCTGGAGCGGCACTACCCTCATCTTCGGTGATACGCAGTATTTT.

The chain has TRBV7-2 and TRBJ1-2; D remains unclear. CDR3 length: 12 amino acids. The V end was cut by 1 base, the J end by 3 bases, with 3 bases between. Germline values: CDR1 SGHTA, CDR2 FQGNSA. The CDR3 loop reads CASSLDYYGYTF. The CDR3 bases are TGTGCCAGCAGCTTAGACTACTATGGCTACACCTTC.

The CDR3 nucleotides read TGTGCCAGCAGAAAAGGACAGTACTACGAGCAGTACTTC. Residues: CASRKGQYYEQYF. The V gene is TRBV27, the J gene TRBJ2-7, with TRBD1 as a possible D gene (6 bases). V lost 6 bases and J 3 bases, leaving 12 bases between the germline ends. The germline V gene encodes CDR1 MNHEY and CDR2 SMNVEV (reference sequence). This CDR3 has 13 residues.

V usage is TRBV6-5 and J usage is TRBJ2-3; 7 bases match TRBD2. The CDR3 has 12 amino acids. CDR1 is MNHEY and CDR2 is SVGAGI in the germline V gene. Germline trimming cut 6 bases from V and 8 bases from J; bases unmatched to any gene: 5. The CDR3 sequence is CASSPSGGTQYF. The CDR3 region has the DNA TGTGCCAGCAGCCCTAGCGGAGGTACGCAGTATTTT.

This clone was counted between two and nine times. This chain connects TRBV28 to TRBJ1-1; D is perhaps TRBD1 (5 bases). This CDR3 is 16 amino acids long. Per germline, CDR1 MDHEN and CDR2 SYDVKM. V was shortened by 3 bases and J by 1 base, with 15 bases between the two germline ends. CDR3 sequence: CASSLRTRNPNTEAFF. The CDR3 DNA sequence: TGTGCCAGCAGTTTGCGGACAAGGAACCCGAACACTGAAGCTTTCTTT.

The chain recombines TRBV7-2 with TRBJ1-5, with TRBD1 identical over 11 bases. Germline-derived CDR1 and CDR2 are SGHTA and FQGNSA. V lost 5 bases to trimming and J lost 4 bases; unmatched junction nucleotides: 4. The CDR3 length is 15 residues. The CDR3 spells CASSGTGGGNQPQHF. CDR3 DNA: TGTGCCAGCAGCGGGACAGGGGGAGGAAATCAGCCCCAGCATTTT.

The CDR3 region has the DNA TGTGCCAGCAAACCGGGACTAGCTTCAGAGACCCAGTACTTC. Protein sequence: CASKPGLASETQYF. The chain joins TRBV2 to TRBJ2-5; 9 nucleotides align to TRBD2. Germline V gene sequence: CDR1 SNHLY, CDR2 FYNNEI. The CDR3 spans 14 residues. V was clipped by 7 bases and J by 4 bases; unmatched bases: 7. The full variable domain, in which reference TRBV2 and TRBJ2-5 provide the parts outside the CDR3, is EPEVTQTPSHQVTQMGQEVILRCVPISNHLYFYWYRQILGQKVEFLVSFYNNEISEKSEIFDDQFSVERPDGSNFTLKIRSTKLEDSAMYFCASKPGLASETQYFGPGTRLLVL.

The V gene is TRBV30, the J gene TRBJ1-1, with D perhaps matching TRBD1 (5 bases). The V end lost 3 bases, the J end lost 6 bases, and 17 bases lay between the germline ends. The CDR3 runs 14 residues. CDR1 is GTSNPN and CDR2 is SVGIG in the germline V gene (reference sequence). The CDR3 protein is CAWRGGRGRPEAFF. The CDR3 DNA reads as TGTGCCTGGAGGGGGGGGAGAGGGCGGCCTGAAGCTTTCTTT.

This clone was seen a few times. This chain's CDR3 is CASRRTSSDTQYF. For the CDR3, the DNA is TGTGCCAGCAGGCGGACTAGTTCAGATACGCAGTATTTT. The chain joins TRBV5-4 to TRBJ2-3, with 7 bases fitting TRBD2. V gave up 5 bases and J gave up 4 bases; unmatched junction bases: 4. CDR1 and CDR2 (germline): SGHNT, YYREEE (reference sequence). The CDR3 spans 13 residues.

The CDR3 DNA sequence: TGTGCCAGCAGTGAATTAGGTGGGTTACGGGGGGCGCACAATGAGCAGTTCTTC. Its translation: CASSELGGLRGAHNEQFF. The chain couples TRBV25-1 to TRBJ2-1; D perhaps matches TRBD2 (7 bases). Germline lookup yields CDR1 MGHDK and CDR2 SYGVNS. V lost 1 base to trimming and J lost 5 bases, with 21 bases between them. There are 18 residues in the CDR3. The variable domain in full, with the rest retrieved from reference TRBV25-1 and TRBJ2-1, is EADIYQTPRYLVIGTGKKITLECSQTMGHDKMYWYQQDPGMELHLIHYSYGVNSTEKGDLSSESTVSRIRTEHFPLTLESARPSHTSQYLCASSELGGLRGAHNEQFFGPGTRLTVL.

The chain uses TRBV19 and TRBJ1-2; D unresolved. From germline, CDR1 is LNHDA and CDR2 SQIVND (reference sequence). The CDR3 is 14 amino acids. V lost 3 bases and J 8 bases, leaving 16 bases between the germline ends. CDR3 sequence: CASSMTLAVAGYTF. The CDR3 region has the DNA TGTGCCAGTAGTATGACCTTGGCGGTAGCGGGCTACACCTTC.

The V gene is TRBV7-3, the J gene TRBJ2-7, with a possible D match to TRBD2 (6 bases). This CDR3 has 15 amino acids. Trimming took off 5 bases at V and 1 base at J, with 15 bases between the two ends. CDR1 is SGHTA, CDR2 FQGTGA, per germline. The CDR3 region is CASSPDGGSSYEQYF. Here the CDR3 DNA reads TGTGCCAGCAGCCCGGATGGGGGGTCGTCCTACGAGCAGTACTTC.

This chain joins TRBV7-2 and TRBJ2-3; TRBD2 aligns across 8 bases. The CDR3 has 15 amino acids. J lost 4 bases, V lost 2 bases, and 5 bases had no gene match. Germline V gene lookup returns CDR1 SGHTA and CDR2 FQGNSA. CDR3 protein: CASSLMPAGADTQYF. The CDR3 bases are TGTGCCAGCAGCTTAATGCCAGCGGGAGCAGATACGCAGTATTTT.

This chain connects TRBV10-1 to TRBJ2-2; possible D gene TRBD2, 6 bases. The V gene lost 3 bases and the J gene lost 4 bases, with 12 bases spanning the gap. The V gene's germline CDR1 is WNHNN and CDR2 SYGVQD (reference sequence). This CDR3 is built from 15 residues. The CDR3 spells CASSDGGKGTGELFF. In DNA, the CDR3 is TGCGCCAGCAGTGATGGAGGGAAGGGCACCGGGGAGCTGTTTTTT.

For the CDR3, the DNA is TGTGCCAGCAGCTCCCTGGGGGGTGGTGAAAAACTGTTTTTT. This translates into CASSSLGGGEKLFF. The genes are TRBV7-2 and TRBJ1-4; D perhaps matches TRBD1 (5 bases). The germline V gene has CDR1 SGHTA and CDR2 FQGNSA. Deletions cut 4 bases from V and 7 bases from J, with 13 bases between. The CDR3 covers 14 residues.

The V call is TRBV7-8, the J call TRBJ2-3; 16 positions match TRBD2. V gave up 5 bases and J gave up 1 base; unmatched junction bases: 9. This CDR3 is built from 19 residues. Per germline, CDR1 SGHVS and CDR2 FQNEAQ. The CDR3 coding sequence is TGTGCCAGCAGCCCTGGGACTAGCGGGAGGGTATACGGCACAGATACGCAGTATTTT. It codes for CASSPGTSGRVYGTDTQYF.